These 32 T cell receptor beta chains originate from one sample sequenced in a study of blood T cell repertoires in COVID-19. TCRdb's copy holds only in-frame clones and misses some; the assay was immunoSEQ multiplex PCR. The data show around 250,000 clones, approximately 85% seen once. The specimen was PBMCs or T cells enriched from blood (not recorded which). The receptors stem from a woman aged 45 to 65 who had recovered from COVID-19.

The chain combines TRBV7-9 with TRBJ2-3; D perhaps matches TRBD1 (6 bases). Trimming pared 5 bases from V and 0 bases from J, leaving 18 bases between. Germline values: CDR1 SEHNR, CDR2 FQNEAQ (reference sequence). The CDR3 is 17 residues long. This CDR3 is CASSPQPGHRSTDTQYF. As DNA, the CDR3 is TGTGCCAGCAGCCCTCAACCGGGACACCGAAGCACAGATACGCAGTATTTT.

The chain joins TRBV7-9 to TRBJ1-2; the D is unclear. CDR1 is SEHNR, CDR2 FQNEAQ, per germline (reference sequence). Trimming removed 1 base from V and 2 bases from J, with 11 bases in between. The CDR3 loop spans 15 amino acids. DNA for the CDR3: TGTGCCAGCAGCTTAGTCGTCAGGAAAAACTATGGCTACACCTTC. Amino acid sequence: CASSLVVRKNYGYTF. Looking up the rest from reference TRBV7-9 and TRBJ1-2 gives the full variable domain: DTGVSQNPRHKITKRGQNVTFRCDPISEHNRLYWYRQTLGQGPEFLTYFQNEAQLEKSRLLSDRFSAERPKGSFSTLEIQRTEQGDSAMYLCASSLVVRKNYGYTFGSGTRLTVV.

V is TRBV6-1 and J is TRBJ1-5; D possibly corresponds to TRBD1 (6 bases). The CDR3 covers 14 residues. With 1 base removed from V and 3 bases from J, the gap between germline ends came to 7 bases. Looked up from germline, CDR1 is MNHNS and CDR2 is SASEGT. The CDR3 nucleotides are TGTGCCAGCAGTGAAGACAGGGCCAATCAGCCCCAGCATTTT. Encoded protein: CASSEDRANQPQHF.

The rearrangement links TRBV9 to TRBJ2-7, with 11 nucleotides matching TRBD2. Germline trimming cut 4 bases from V and 3 bases from J; bases unmatched to any gene: 3. The CDR3 contains 14 residues. The V gene's germline CDR1 is SGDLS and CDR2 YYNGEE. The CDR3 DNA sequence: TGTGCCAGCAGCCGGGGACTAGCGGACTACGAGCAGTACTTC. It encodes CASSRGLADYEQYF.

The table lists this clone with a count of one. The chain combines TRBV2 with TRBJ2-2, with TRBD1 matching 8 bases. The CDR3 covers 16 residues. V gave up 5 bases and J gave up 5 bases; unmatched junction bases: 10. CDR1 SNHLY and CDR2 FYNNEI come from the germline V gene. The CDR3 DNA sequence: TGTGCCAGCAGTCCACAAACAGGGGGTAGGACCGGGGAGCTGTTTTTT. Translation gives CASSPQTGGRTGELFF.

Points on this clone: Germline is not matched at one junction end, which may reflect a read error. The V call is TRBV5-8, the J call TRBJ2-7; no firm D call. CDR1 is SGHTS, CDR2 YDEGEE, per germline. This CDR3 region has 13 residues. CDR3 coding DNA: TGTGCCAGCAGCTTGGTACTCCCACCTAGAAAACTATTC. It yields the protein CASSLVLPPRKLF.

V is TRBV27 and J is TRBJ1-1; tentative D call: TRBD1 (5 bases). The V end lost 7 bases, the J end lost 5 bases, and 11 bases lay between the germline ends. This CDR3 has 12 residues. CDR1 and CDR2 from the germline V gene are MNHEY and SMNVEV (reference sequence). This CDR3 reads CASKTRGTEAFF. CDR3 sequence (DNA): TGTGCCAGCAAAACCCGGGGGACTGAAGCTTTCTTT.

This chain links TRBV5-4 with TRBJ2-2, with 9 bases that match TRBD2. V lost 7 bases and J lost 2; bases outside the gene matches: 6. This CDR3 is 15 amino acids long. CDR1 SGHNT and CDR2 YYREEE come from the germline V gene (reference sequence). The CDR3 protein is CASGLAGINTGELFF. CDR3 DNA sequence: TGTGCCAGCGGTCTAGCGGGGATTAACACCGGGGAGCTGTTTTTT.

J is TRBJ2-1 and V is TRBV7-9; TRBD2 matches at 10 bases. The germline V gene has CDR1 SEHNR and CDR2 FQNEAQ (reference sequence). This CDR3 is built from 15 residues. V lost 3 bases to trimming and J lost 7 bases; unmatched junction nucleotides: 6. CDR3 DNA: TGTGCCAGCAGCTTGAGGCTAGCGGGAGAGAATGAGCAGTTCTTC. It is translated as CASSLRLAGENEQFF.

The V gene is TRBV6-5, the J gene TRBJ2-2; 9 positions agree with TRBD2. Germline loops: CDR1 MNHEY, CDR2 SVGAGI. CDR3 length: 15 amino acids. V lost 8 bases and J lost 2; bases outside the gene matches: 6. Written as DNA, the CDR3 is TGTGCCAGCCCAAAGACTAGCGGAAACACCGGGGAGCTGTTTTTT. As protein: CASPKTSGNTGELFF.

This chain links TRBV6-5 with TRBJ1-1; tentative D call: TRBD1 (5 bases). Per the germline V gene, CDR1 is MNHEY and CDR2 is SVGAGI. The length of the CDR3 is 11 residues. The germline V and J ends were trimmed by 8 bases and 11 bases, with 15 bases remaining between them. The CDR3 sequence is CASFVGGLAFF. CDR3 DNA sequence: TGTGCCAGCTTCGTGGGGGGTTTGGCTTTCTTT.

This chain links TRBV4-1 with TRBJ2-1; D is perhaps TRBD1 (6 bases). Germline CDR1 is MGHRA and CDR2 is YSYEKL. V was clipped by 0 bases and J by 2 bases, with 14 bases between them. The CDR3 has 17 residues. As DNA, the CDR3 is TGCGCCAGCAGCCAAGATACGGAGACAGGAGCCTACAATGAGCAGTTCTTC. Protein sequence: CASSQDTETGAYNEQFF.

The chain is built from TRBV28 and TRBJ2-1, with no clear D. The germline V and J ends were trimmed by 5 bases and 0 bases, with 8 bases remaining between them. This CDR3 is 14 amino acids long. Germline V gene data show CDR1 as MDHEN and CDR2 as SYDVKM. In DNA form, the CDR3 reads TGTGCCAGCAGTCCCCCCGGCTCCTACAATGAGCAGTTCTTC. It codes for CASSPPGSYNEQFF.

J is TRBJ1-1 and V is TRBV9; D might be TRBD1 (5 bases). CDR3 length: 14 residues. V was shortened by 1 base and J by 11 bases, with 18 bases between the two germline ends. The germline gives CDR1 SGDLS, CDR2 YYNGEE. CDR3 sequence: CASSVTGGQSRAFF. The CDR3 DNA is TGTGCCAGCAGCGTAACCGGGGGTCAGAGTAGGGCTTTCTTT.

On this clone itself: Other DNA sequences in the sample encode the same CDR3. V usage is TRBV18 and J usage is TRBJ2-1; 7 nucleotides line up with TRBD1. Trimming at V came to 4 bases and at J to 1 base, leaving 1 base not matched to a gene. Germline V gives CDR1 KGHSH, CDR2 LQKENI. This CDR3 comprises 14 residues. The chain's CDR3 is CASSRQGSYNEQFF. The CDR3 coding sequence is TGTGCCAGCTCACGACAGGGTTCCTACAATGAGCAGTTCTTC. Full variable domain (rest looked up from reference TRBV18 and TRBJ2-1): NAGVMQNPRHLVRRRGQEARLRCSPMKGHSHVYWYRQLPEEGLKFMVYLQKENIIDESGMPKERFSAEFPKEGPSILRIQQVVRGDSAAYFCASSRQGSYNEQFFGPGTRLTVL.

The V call is TRBV10-3, the J call TRBJ2-3, with D possibly TRBD1 on 6 matching bases. There are 14 residues in the CDR3. V was clipped by 4 bases and J by 2 bases, with 10 bases between them. Germline assignment: CDR1 ENHRY and CDR2 SYGVKD. CDR3 DNA sequence: TGTGCCATCAGTGGGACAGAGAACACAGATACGCAGTATTTT. Its translation is CAISGTENTDTQYF.

The gene calls are TRBV3-1 (or the pseudogene TRBV3-2) and TRBJ2-1; 7 positions agree with TRBD2. Germline V lookup: CDR1 LGHDT, CDR2 YNNKEL (reference sequence). Trimming removed 4 bases from V and 4 bases from J; junction bases left unmatched: 7. This CDR3 spans 15 amino acids. CDR3 nucleotides: TGTGCCAGCAGCCTGGGCGGGGGTCGGTACAATGAGCAGTTCTTC. It specifies CASSLGGGRYNEQFF.

The chain carries TRBV6-5 and TRBJ2-7, with 7 nucleotides matching TRBD1. Germline V CDR1 and CDR2: MNHEY, SVGAGI. The CDR3 totals 14 residues. V dropped 5 bases and J dropped 3; count of bases not matched to a gene: 7. The CDR3 DNA sequence: TGTGCCAGCAGTAACCGGGACAGCCTCTACGAGCAGTACTTC. Its protein is CASSNRDSLYEQYF.

This rearrangement joins TRBV9 to TRBJ2-7; D is possibly TRBD1 (5 bases). Trimming cost V 0 bases and J 2 bases, with 12 bases left between them. Germline CDR1 and CDR2: SGDLS and YYNGEE. This CDR3 spans 15 amino acids. The CDR3 DNA reads as TGTGCCAGCAGCGTAGTCGGAGACAGCACCTACGAGCAGTACTTC. Its protein product is CASSVVGDSTYEQYF.

This clone has more than one count but fewer than ten. The rearrangement links TRBV28 to TRBJ2-1, with unresolved D. CDR1 and CDR2 from the germline V gene are MDHEN and SYDVKM. The ends were cut back, 3 bases at V and 4 bases at J, with 4 bases in the middle. The CDR3 consists of 12 residues. The CDR3 is CASSFRYNEQFF. The DNA of the CDR3 is TGTGCCAGCAGTTTTCGTTACAATGAGCAGTTCTTC. Using reference TRBV28 and TRBJ2-1 for the parts outside the CDR3, the full variable domain is DVKVTQSSRYLVKRTGEKVFLECVQDMDHENMFWYRQDPGLGLRLIYFSYDVKMKEKGDIPEGYSVSREKKERFSLILESASTNQTSMYLCASSFRYNEQFFGPGTRLTVL.

The rearrangement links TRBV5-1 to TRBJ1-4, with a possible D match to TRBD1 (6 bases). Germline values: CDR1 SGHRS, CDR2 YFSETQ. With 3 bases removed from V and 0 bases from J, the gap between germline ends came to 9 bases. The CDR3 extends over 15 amino acids. CDR3 protein: CASSSGQSTNEKLFF. In nucleotides, the CDR3 is TGCGCCAGCAGCTCCGGACAGTCAACTAATGAAAAACTGTTTTTT.

Written as DNA, the CDR3 is TGTGCCAGCAATCGGACAGGGAGCCCTCTGAAGGAGACTGAAGCTTTCTTT. Its translation is CASNRTGSPLKETEAFF. The V and J genes are TRBV28 and TRBJ1-1; 8 positions match TRBD1. This CDR3 comprises 17 residues. Germline V gene lookup returns CDR1 MDHEN and CDR2 SYDVKM. V dropped 7 bases and J dropped 5; count of bases not matched to a gene: 18.

This clone has a single count. This sequence joins TRBV14 and TRBJ1-1; D is undetermined. Germline values: CDR1 SGHDN, CDR2 FVKESK. The CDR3 loop spans 15 amino acids. Trimming cost V 0 bases and J 5 bases, with 13 bases left between them. CDR3 in DNA: TGTGCCAGCAGCCAAGAATGGTCCTGGAGGACTGAAGCTTTCTTT. It codes for CASSQEWSWRTEAFF.

V gene TRBV3-1 (or the pseudogene TRBV3-2) combines with J gene TRBJ1-2, with TRBD1 as a possible D gene (6 bases). Germline V gene lookup returns CDR1 LGHDT and CDR2 YNNKEL (reference sequence). V lost 4 bases and J 5 bases, leaving 14 bases between the germline ends. This CDR3 region has 14 residues. The CDR3: CASSPKQGGYGYTF. The CDR3 DNA sequence: TGTGCCAGCAGCCCAAAACAGGGAGGGTATGGCTACACCTTC.

This clone was seen just once. V gene TRBV3-1 (or the pseudogene TRBV3-2) combines with J gene TRBJ2-3; D gene uncertain. There are 13 residues in the CDR3. V lost 3 bases and J 3 bases, leaving 7 bases between the germline ends. The germline V gene encodes CDR1 LGHDT and CDR2 YNNKEL (reference sequence). The CDR3 sequence is CASSQSWTDTQYF. As DNA, the CDR3 is TGTGCCAGCAGCCAGAGCTGGACAGATACGCAGTATTTT.

The chain carries TRBV3-1 (or the pseudogene TRBV3-2) and TRBJ2-7; D unclear. There are 12 residues in the CDR3. Per the germline V gene, CDR1 is LGHDT and CDR2 is YNNKEL (reference sequence). The V end was cut by 5 bases, the J end by 5 bases, with 10 bases between. The CDR3 sequence: CASSFSADEQYF. CDR3 DNA sequence: TGTGCCAGCAGCTTCTCTGCGGACGAGCAGTACTTC.

The rearrangement joins TRBV6-5 to TRBJ2-7; D ambiguous. The ends were cut back, 0 bases at V and 3 bases at J, with 6 bases in the middle. Germline assignment: CDR1 MNHEY and CDR2 SVGAGI. The CDR3 is 13 residues long. CDR3 protein: CASSYSIGYEQYF. As DNA, the CDR3 is TGTGCCAGCAGTTACTCGATCGGCTACGAGCAGTACTTC.

The rearrangement joins TRBV6-1 to TRBJ2-3; D unclear. Trimming left V 1 base short and J 2 bases short, with 13 bases between. There are 16 residues in the CDR3. Germline-derived CDR1 and CDR2 are MNHNS and SASEGT. CDR3 residues: CASSEVRGGSTDTQYF. CDR3 nucleotides: TGTGCCAGCAGTGAAGTACGAGGCGGATCCACAGATACGCAGTATTTT.

J is TRBJ1-5 and V is TRBV2, with TRBD1 matching 7 bases. CDR3 length: 13 residues. V lost 7 bases and J lost 5; bases outside the gene matches: 5. Germline V gives CDR1 SNHLY, CDR2 FYNNEI. CDR3 nucleotides: TGTGCCAGCAATGACAGGGAAGATCAGCCCCAGCATTTT. It specifies CASNDREDQPQHF.

CDR3 in amino acids: CATSESGTISNQPQHF. As DNA, the CDR3 is TGTGCCACCAGTGAGTCCGGGACAATTAGCAATCAGCCCCAGCATTTT. The chain is built from TRBV24-1 and TRBJ1-5, with D possibly TRBD1 on 6 matching bases. V lost 4 bases to trimming and J lost 0 bases, with 12 bases between them. The CDR3 is 16 amino acids. Germline lookup yields CDR1 KGHDR and CDR2 SFDVKD.

The chain recombines TRBV28 with TRBJ1-5; D ambiguous. Germline assignment: CDR1 MDHEN and CDR2 SYDVKM. Trimming took off 7 bases at V and 4 bases at J, with 17 bases between the two ends. The CDR3 length is 15 residues. CDR3 in amino acids: CASKKDGIANQPQHF. CDR3 nucleotides: TGTGCCAGCAAAAAGGACGGCATAGCGAATCAGCCCCAGCATTTT.

The chain recombines TRBV28 with TRBJ2-3; 10 nucleotides match TRBD2. The trim removed 2 bases at V and 10 bases at J, leaving 6 bases unmatched. CDR1 and CDR2 (germline): MDHEN, SYDVKM. The CDR3 has 14 residues. The CDR3 DNA follows: TGTGCCAGCAGTTTACCGGCTAGCGGGAGCCCGCAGTATTTT. This gives the protein CASSLPASGSPQYF.